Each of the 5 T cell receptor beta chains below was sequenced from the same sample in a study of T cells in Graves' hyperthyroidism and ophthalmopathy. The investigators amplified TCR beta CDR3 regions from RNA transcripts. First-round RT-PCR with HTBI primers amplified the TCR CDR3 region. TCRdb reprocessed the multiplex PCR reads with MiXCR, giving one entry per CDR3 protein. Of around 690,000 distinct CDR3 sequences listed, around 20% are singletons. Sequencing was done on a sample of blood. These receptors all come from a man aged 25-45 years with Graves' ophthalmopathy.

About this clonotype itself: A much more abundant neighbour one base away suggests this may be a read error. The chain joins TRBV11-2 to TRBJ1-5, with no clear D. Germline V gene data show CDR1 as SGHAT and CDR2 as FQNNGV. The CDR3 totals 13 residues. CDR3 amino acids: CAGSLVADQPQHF. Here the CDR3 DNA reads TGTGCCGGCAGCTTAGTAGCGGATCAGCCCCAGCATTTT.

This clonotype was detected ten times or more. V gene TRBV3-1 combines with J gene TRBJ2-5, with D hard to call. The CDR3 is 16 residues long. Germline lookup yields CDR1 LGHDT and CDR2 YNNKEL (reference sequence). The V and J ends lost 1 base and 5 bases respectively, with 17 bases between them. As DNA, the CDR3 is TGTGCCAGCAGCCAAGTTTATAGTACGGTCGGGGAGACCCAGTACTTC. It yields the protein CASSQVYSTVGETQYF.

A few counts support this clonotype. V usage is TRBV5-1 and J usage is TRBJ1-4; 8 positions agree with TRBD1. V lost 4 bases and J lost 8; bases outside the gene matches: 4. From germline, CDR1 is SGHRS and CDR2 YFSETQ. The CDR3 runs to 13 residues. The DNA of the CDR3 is TGCGCCAGCAGCCCGGACAGGGACGAAAAACTGTTTTTT. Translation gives CASSPDRDEKLFF. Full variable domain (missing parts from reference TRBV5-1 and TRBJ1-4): KAGVTQTPRYLIKTRGQQVTLSCSPISGHRSVSWYQQTPGQGLQFLFEYFSETQRNKGNFPGRFSGRQFSNSRSEMNVSTLELGDSALYLCASSPDRDEKLFFGSGTQLSVL.

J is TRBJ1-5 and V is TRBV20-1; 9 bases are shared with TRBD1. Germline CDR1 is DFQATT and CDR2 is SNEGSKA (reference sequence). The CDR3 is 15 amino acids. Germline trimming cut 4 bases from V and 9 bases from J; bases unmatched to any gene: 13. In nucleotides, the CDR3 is TGCAGTGCTAAACCCGGGACAGGGAATATGTTGCCCCAGCATTTT. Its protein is CSAKPGTGNMLPQHF.

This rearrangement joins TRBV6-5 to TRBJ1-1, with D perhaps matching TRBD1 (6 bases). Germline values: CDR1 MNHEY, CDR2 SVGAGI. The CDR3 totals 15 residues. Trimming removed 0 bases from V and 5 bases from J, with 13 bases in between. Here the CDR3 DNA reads TGTGCCAGCAGTTACTCGAGCGGGGGCCGGACTGAAGCTTTCTTT. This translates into CASSYSSGGRTEAFF.